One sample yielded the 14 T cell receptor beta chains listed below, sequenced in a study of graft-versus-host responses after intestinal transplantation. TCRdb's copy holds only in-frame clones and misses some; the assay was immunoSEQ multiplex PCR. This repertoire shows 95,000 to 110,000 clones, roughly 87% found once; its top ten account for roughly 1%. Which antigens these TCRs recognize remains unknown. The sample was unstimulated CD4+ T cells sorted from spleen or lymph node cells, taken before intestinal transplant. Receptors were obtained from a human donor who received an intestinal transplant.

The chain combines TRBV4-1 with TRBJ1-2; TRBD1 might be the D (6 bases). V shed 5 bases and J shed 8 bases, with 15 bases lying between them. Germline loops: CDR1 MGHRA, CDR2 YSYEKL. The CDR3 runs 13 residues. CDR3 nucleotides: TGCGCCAGCAGCGGTTACAGGGATGGGGGCTACACCTTC. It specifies CASSGYRDGGYTF.

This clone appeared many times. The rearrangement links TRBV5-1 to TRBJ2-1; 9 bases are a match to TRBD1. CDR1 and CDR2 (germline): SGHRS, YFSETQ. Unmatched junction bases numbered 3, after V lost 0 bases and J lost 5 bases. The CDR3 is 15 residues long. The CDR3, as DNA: TGCGCCAGCAGCTTGGGGGGGACAGGGAACAATGAGCAGTTCTTC. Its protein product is CASSLGGTGNNEQFF. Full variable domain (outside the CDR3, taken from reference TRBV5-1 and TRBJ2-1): KAGVTQTPRYLIKTRGQQVTLSCSPISGHRSVSWYQQTPGQGLQFLFEYFSETQRNKGNFPGRFSGRQFSNSRSEMNVSTLELGDSALYLCASSLGGTGNNEQFFGPGTRLTVL.

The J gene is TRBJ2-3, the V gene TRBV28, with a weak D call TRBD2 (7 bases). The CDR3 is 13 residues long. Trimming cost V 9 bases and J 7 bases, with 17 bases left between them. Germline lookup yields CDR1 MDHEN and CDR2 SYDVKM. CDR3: CASCRGGDNTQYF. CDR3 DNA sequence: TGTGCCAGTTGTAGGGGGGGGGACAATACGCAGTATTTT.

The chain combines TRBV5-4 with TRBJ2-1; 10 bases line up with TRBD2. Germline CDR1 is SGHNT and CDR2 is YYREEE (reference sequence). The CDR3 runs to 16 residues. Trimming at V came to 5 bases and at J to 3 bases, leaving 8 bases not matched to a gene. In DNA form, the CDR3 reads TGTGCCAGCAGTTCAATAGCGGGGGGCCGCTACAATGAGCAGTTCTTC. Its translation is CASSSIAGGRYNEQFF.

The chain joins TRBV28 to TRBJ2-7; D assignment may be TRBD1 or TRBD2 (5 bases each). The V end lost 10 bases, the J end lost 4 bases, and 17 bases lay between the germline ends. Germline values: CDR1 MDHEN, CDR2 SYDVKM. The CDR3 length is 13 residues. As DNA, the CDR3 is TGTGCCACCGGGACCGAAGTCCCTTACGAGCAGTACTTC. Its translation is CATGTEVPYEQYF.

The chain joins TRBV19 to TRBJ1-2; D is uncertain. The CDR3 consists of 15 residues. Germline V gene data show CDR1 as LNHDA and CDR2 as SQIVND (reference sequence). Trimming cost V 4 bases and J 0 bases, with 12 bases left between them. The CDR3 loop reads CASSTQPQANYGYTF. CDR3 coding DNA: TGTGCCAGTAGTACACAACCCCAGGCTAACTATGGCTACACCTTC.

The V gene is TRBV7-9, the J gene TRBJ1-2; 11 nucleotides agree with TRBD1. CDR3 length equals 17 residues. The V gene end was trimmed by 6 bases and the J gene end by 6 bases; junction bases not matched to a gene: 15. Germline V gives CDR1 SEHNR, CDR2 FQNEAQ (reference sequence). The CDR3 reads CASSSGQGAHVGDGYTF. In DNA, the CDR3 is TGTGCCAGCAGTTCAGGACAGGGGGCCCACGTGGGTGATGGCTACACCTTC.

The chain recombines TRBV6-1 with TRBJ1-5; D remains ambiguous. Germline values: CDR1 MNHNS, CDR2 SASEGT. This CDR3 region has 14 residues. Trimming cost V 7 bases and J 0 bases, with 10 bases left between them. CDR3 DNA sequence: TGTGCCAGCAACGGAGGATATAGCAATCAGCCCCAGCATTTT. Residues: CASNGGYSNQPQHF.

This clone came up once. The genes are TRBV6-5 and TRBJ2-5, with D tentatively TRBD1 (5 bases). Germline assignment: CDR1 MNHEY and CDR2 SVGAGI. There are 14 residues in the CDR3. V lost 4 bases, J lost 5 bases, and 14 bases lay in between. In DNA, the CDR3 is TGTGCCAGCAGTTCAAGTCCAGGGCCGGAGACCCAGTACTTC. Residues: CASSSSPGPETQYF.

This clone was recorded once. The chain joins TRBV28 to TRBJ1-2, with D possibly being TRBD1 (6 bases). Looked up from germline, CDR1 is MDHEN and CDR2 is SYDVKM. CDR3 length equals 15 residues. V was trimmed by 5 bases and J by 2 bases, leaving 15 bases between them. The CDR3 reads CASSKTFTGNYGYTF. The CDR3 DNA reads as TGTGCCAGCAGTAAAACCTTCACAGGGAACTATGGCTACACCTTC.

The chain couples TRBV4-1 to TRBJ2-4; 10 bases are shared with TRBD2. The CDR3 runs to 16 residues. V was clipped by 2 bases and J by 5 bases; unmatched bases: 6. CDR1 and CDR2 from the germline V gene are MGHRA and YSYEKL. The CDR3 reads CASSQSTSGLENIQYF. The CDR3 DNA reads TGCGCCAGCAGCCAATCGACTAGCGGGTTAGAAAACATTCAGTACTTC.

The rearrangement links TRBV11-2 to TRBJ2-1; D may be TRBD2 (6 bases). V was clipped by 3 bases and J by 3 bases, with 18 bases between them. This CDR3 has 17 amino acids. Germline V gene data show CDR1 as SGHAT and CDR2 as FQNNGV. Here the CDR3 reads CASSFGSGTEVYNEQFF. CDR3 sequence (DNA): TGTGCCAGCAGCTTTGGGTCCGGGACTGAAGTCTACAATGAGCAGTTCTTC.

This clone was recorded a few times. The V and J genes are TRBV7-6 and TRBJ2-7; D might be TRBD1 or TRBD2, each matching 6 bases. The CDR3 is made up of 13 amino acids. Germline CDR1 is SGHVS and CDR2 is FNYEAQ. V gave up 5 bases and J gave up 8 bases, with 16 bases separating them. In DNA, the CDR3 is TGTGCCAGCAGCCACGGGGGCCCTACGAAGCAGTACTTC. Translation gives CASSHGGPTKQYF.

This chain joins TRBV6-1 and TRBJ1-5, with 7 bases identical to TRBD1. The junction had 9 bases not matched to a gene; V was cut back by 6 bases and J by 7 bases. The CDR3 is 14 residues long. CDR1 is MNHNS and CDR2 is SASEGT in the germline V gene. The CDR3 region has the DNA TGTGCCAGCAGGCGAACAGGGGTAAGGCAGCCCCAGCATTTT. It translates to CASRRTGVRQPQHF.